This passage covers 11 T cell receptor beta chains from one sample sequenced in a study of blood T cell repertoires in COVID-19. TCRdb's copy holds only in-frame clones and misses some; the assay was immunoSEQ multiplex PCR. The sample yields under 500,000 clones, around 90% seen once. The sequencing input was PBMCs or T cells enriched from blood (not recorded which). These receptor sequences come from a young woman with acute COVID-19.

This chain links TRBV12-2 with TRBJ2-3; the table names TRBD1, a call not compared with the DNA. TRBV12-2 is annotated as a pseudogene. The CDR3 covers 13 residues. DNA of the CDR3: TGTGCAAGTCGCTTCGACACCACAGATACGCAGTATTTT. Its protein product is CASRFDTTDTQYF.

This chain joins TRBV6-1 and TRBJ1-5; 7 bases match TRBD1. Germline loops: CDR1 MNHNS, CDR2 SASEGT. This CDR3 spans 15 amino acids. J was trimmed by 6 bases and V by 1 base; bases with no gene match: 6. This chain's CDR3 is CASSEVTGRIQPQHF. Written as DNA, the CDR3 is TGTGCCAGCAGTGAAGTGACAGGGCGCATTCAGCCCCAGCATTTT.

The chain recombines TRBV28 with TRBJ1-1, with D perhaps TRBD1 (6 bases). Trimming removed 7 bases from V and 2 bases from J, with 8 bases in between. The CDR3 consists of 12 residues. CDR1 MDHEN and CDR2 SYDVKM come from the germline V gene. CDR3: CASKGVNTEAFF. CDR3 DNA: TGTGCCAGCAAGGGGGTTAACACTGAAGCTTTCTTT. Variable domain in full (rest from reference TRBV28 and TRBJ1-1): DVKVTQSSRYLVKRTGEKVFLECVQDMDHENMFWYRQDPGLGLRLIYFSYDVKMKEKGDIPEGYSVSREKKERFSLILESASTNQTSMYLCASKGVNTEAFFGQGTRLTVV.

The chain couples TRBV30 to TRBJ2-3; a weak D match, TRBD1 (5 bases). V shed 3 bases and J shed 1 base, with 8 bases lying between them. This CDR3 comprises 13 residues. Germline lookup yields CDR1 GTSNPN and CDR2 SVGIG (reference sequence). The CDR3 is CAWRSTGTDTQYF. The DNA of the CDR3 is TGTGCCTGGAGATCGACAGGCACAGATACGCAGTATTTT.

This clone was found once. The rearrangement uses TRBV9 and TRBJ2-7, with D maybe TRBD1 (7 bases). The CDR3 is 20 residues long. The V end lost 2 bases, the J end lost 3 bases, and 30 bases lay between the germline ends. Germline V gives CDR1 SGDLS, CDR2 YYNGEE. The CDR3 bases are TGTGCCAGCAGCGTTGAGGCCGGAGGAGGGGGCATGGGAAACTACTACGAGCAGTACTTC. As protein: CASSVEAGGGGMGNYYEQYF.

This clone has more than one count but fewer than ten. The rearrangement links TRBV19 to TRBJ2-7; possibly TRBD2 for D (7 bases). The V gene lost 3 bases and the J gene lost 2 bases, with 17 bases spanning the gap. Germline V gene data show CDR1 as LNHDA and CDR2 as SQIVND (reference sequence). CDR3 length: 16 amino acids. The DNA for the CDR3 is TGTGCCAGTAGTATGATTGGGGGGGCAGGCACCTACGAGCAGTACTTC. Residues: CASSMIGGAGTYEQYF.

V gene TRBV11-3 combines with J gene TRBJ2-1, with TRBD2 as a possible D gene (5 bases). The CDR3 length is 13 residues. Germline assignment: CDR1 SGHNT and CDR2 YENEEA. The V gene lost 5 bases and the J gene lost 7 bases, with 12 bases spanning the gap. CDR3 nucleotides: TGTGCCAGCAGCCGAGGGTCTTGGAATGAGCAGTTCTTC. Translated, it gives CASSRGSWNEQFF.

This chain links TRBV30 with TRBJ2-1; 8 bases line up with TRBD2. Germline V gene sequence: CDR1 GTSNPN, CDR2 SVGIG (reference sequence). V lost 0 bases, J lost 6 bases, and 7 bases stayed unmatched. The CDR3 runs 15 residues. The CDR3 DNA reads as TGTGCCTGGAGTGTACTCCCGGGAGGGGGCAATGAGCAGTTCTTC. This gives the protein CAWSVLPGGGNEQFF.

There are a few counts of this clone. The V gene is TRBV7-2, the J gene TRBJ2-2; D unclear. Germline loops: CDR1 SGHTA, CDR2 FQGNSA. With 5 bases removed from V and 8 bases from J, the gap between germline ends came to 18 bases. The CDR3 consists of 15 residues. CDR3 sequence: CASSPRRVATGELFF. CDR3 DNA sequence: TGTGCCAGCAGCCCCCGGCGTGTGGCGACTGGGGAGCTGTTTTTT. The complete variable domain, with remaining parts taken from reference TRBV7-2 and TRBJ2-2, reads GAGVSQSPSNKVTEKGKDVELRCDPISGHTALYWYRQSLGQGLEFLIYFQGNSAPDKSGLPSDRFSAERTGGSVSTLTIQRTQQEDSAVYLCASSPRRVATGELFFGEGSRLTVL.

This rearrangement joins TRBV19 to TRBJ2-7; 8 bases agree with TRBD1. The J segment lost 7 bases and the V segment lost 3 bases, leaving 5 bases of the junction unmatched. This CDR3 is 13 amino acids long. Germline CDR1 LNHDA, CDR2 SQIVND (reference sequence). DNA for the CDR3: TGTGCCAGTAGTATCTGGACAGGGCGGGAGCAGTACTTC. Translated, it gives CASSIWTGREQYF.

V usage is TRBV18 and J usage is TRBJ2-1; 8 bases are shared with TRBD1. The CDR3 contains 14 residues. Germline V lookup: CDR1 KGHSH, CDR2 LQKENI. V shed 6 bases, J shed 6 bases, and the junction held 7 bases outside the gene matches. The CDR3 DNA reads as TGTGCCAGCTCCCCCGCAGGGGGCTTCAATGAGCAGTTCTTC. Protein: CASSPAGGFNEQFF.